This T cell receptor (beta chain) was captured by sequencing in a study of blood T cell repertoires in COVID-19. Study information: Researchers got acute and convalescent COVID-19 samples from the United States, Italy and Spain. In each case, the material was cDNA or gDNA derived from T cells, B-cell-depleted T cells, or PBMCs.

Trimming removed 8 bases from V and 0 bases from J, with 13 bases in between. The CDR3 has 15 amino acids. Per germline, CDR1 MNHNY and CDR2 SVGAGI (reference sequence). Original analysis: It was from reference gene primer amplification that nucleated cell counts were estimated. Sequenced by immunoSEQ multiplex PCR; TCRdb stores in-frame clones only, minus some. V and J calls and clone size are those listed in that table; D and trimming were worked out from the DNA. Of 300,000 or so clones listed, 70% to 90% were seen once; the top ten hold over 1%. This sequence joins TRBV6-6 and TRBJ1-4; D remains unclear. Sequenced input: peripheral blood. The TCR originated in a man aged 70-80 years with acute or convalescent COVID-19. In nucleotides, the CDR3 is TGTGCCAGCGGCACCCGACAAACAACTAATGAAAAACTGTTTTTT. This translates into CASGTRQTTNEKLFF.